The sequence of this T cell receptor (beta chain) was determined in a study of T cells in Graves' hyperthyroidism and ophthalmopathy. This clonotype showed up many times. The TCR beta CDR3 regions underwent amplification using RNA transcripts as the source. The HTBI primer set was used in a first-round RT-PCR of the TCR CDR3. TCRdb redid the calling of the multiplex PCR reads with MiXCR, one entry per CDR3 protein. The sample records about 500,000 distinct CDR3 sequences, about 16% being singletons. In making diagnoses, clinical symptoms, serum thyroxine and TRAb, thyroid ultrasound and orbital computed tomography were all used. From germline, CDR1 is MNHEY and CDR2 SVGEGT. The trim removed 5 bases at V and 0 bases at J, leaving 13 bases unmatched. The CDR3 is 18 amino acids.

Sequenced sample: blood. The rearrangement uses TRBV6-2 or TRBV6-3 and TRBJ1-5, with 7 positions matching TRBD1. The receptor was isolated from a woman aged 30 to 39 with Graves' ophthalmopathy. The CDR3 loop is CASSTTPDRRGSNQPQHF. CDR3 sequence (DNA): TGTGCCAGCAGTACCACTCCGGACAGGCGGGGTAGCAATCAGCCCCAGCATTTT.